The 32 T cell receptor beta chains below come from one sample, sequenced in a study of blood T cell repertoires in COVID-19. The data were produced by immunoSEQ multiplex PCR, yet TCRdb's version contains in-frame clones alone and is incomplete. The sample lists about 280,000 clones; 65% to 90% were seen once. The sequencing input was peripheral blood. The source of these receptors is a human donor in a cohort sampled during active COVID-19.

The gene calls are TRBV18 and TRBJ1-2; the match to TRBD1 covers 9 bases. CDR1 and CDR2 from the germline V gene are KGHSH and LQKENI. This CDR3 comprises 15 residues. Germline trimming cut 1 base from V and 5 bases from J; bases unmatched to any gene: 5. CDR3 DNA sequence: TGTGCCAGCTCACCACGATTGGACAGGGGTTATGGCTACACCTTC. Its translation is CASSPRLDRGYGYTF.

In its sample, this clone was seen once. J is TRBJ2-7 and V is TRBV27, with TRBD2 matching over 13 bases. The germline gives CDR1 MNHEY, CDR2 SMNVEV (reference sequence). The CDR3 is made up of 19 amino acids. After removal of 5 bases from V and 3 bases from J, the junction contained 16 bases not matched to a gene. The CDR3 region is CASSTATSGRYLGVYEQYF. CDR3 DNA: TGTGCCAGCAGTACGGCGACTAGCGGGAGGTATTTGGGTGTCTACGAGCAGTACTTC.

V usage is TRBV7-8 and J usage is TRBJ2-2; TRBD2 agrees at 9 bases. Germline V lookup: CDR1 SGHVS, CDR2 FQNEAQ. The CDR3 contains 15 residues. J gave up 3 bases and V 3 bases, and 2 bases lay outside the gene matches. DNA of the CDR3: TGTGCCAGCAGCTTTAGCGGGAGAGACACCGGGGAGCTGTTTTTT. This translates into CASSFSGRDTGELFF.

The sample holds one count of this clone. The chain employs TRBV4-2 and TRBJ1-3; 8 positions agree with TRBD1. The trim removed 1 base at V and 2 bases at J, leaving 1 base unmatched. This CDR3 has 15 amino acids. CDR1 is LGHNA, CDR2 YNFKEQ, per germline. CDR3 amino acids: CASSQVTGAGNTIYF. Here the CDR3 DNA reads TGTGCCAGCAGCCAAGTGACAGGGGCTGGAAACACCATATATTTT.

As DNA, the CDR3 is TGCGCCAGCAGCCATTTTCCGGCGGCCTACAATGAGCAGTTCTTC. This encodes CASSHFPAAYNEQFF. The V and J genes are TRBV4-3 and TRBJ2-1, with D unresolved. The CDR3 runs to 15 residues. Germline CDR1 reads LGHNA; CDR2 reads YSLEER. V shed 3 bases and J shed 2 bases, with 11 bases lying between them.

The V gene is TRBV2, the J gene TRBJ1-1, with 7 bases identical to TRBD1. The V gene's germline CDR1 is SNHLY and CDR2 FYNNEI. The J segment lost 5 bases and the V segment lost 6 bases, leaving 12 bases of the junction unmatched. The length of the CDR3 is 15 residues. The CDR3 spells CASRAGQRLITEAFF. The DNA for the CDR3 is TGTGCCAGCAGGGCGGGACAGAGGCTCATAACTGAAGCTTTCTTT.

J is TRBJ2-3 and V is TRBV7-2; perhaps TRBD2 as D (6 bases). The CDR3 totals 15 residues. In germline, CDR1 is SGHTA, CDR2 FQGNSA. The V gene lost 5 bases and the J gene lost 0 bases, with 12 bases spanning the gap. The CDR3 coding sequence is TGTGCCAGCAGCCTTCTAGCGTATAGCACAGATACGCAGTATTTT. It is translated as CASSLLAYSTDTQYF.

This rearrangement joins TRBV6-2 or TRBV6-3 to TRBJ2-3; D may be TRBD1 (6 bases). This CDR3 spans 13 amino acids. Trimming pared 5 bases from V and 3 bases from J, leaving 9 bases between. Germline lookup yields CDR1 MNHEY and CDR2 SVGEGT. This CDR3 is CASSRQATDTQYF. The CDR3 coding sequence is TGTGCCAGCAGTAGACAGGCTACAGATACGCAGTATTTT.

This chain joins TRBV10-1 and TRBJ2-5; perhaps TRBD2 as D (5 bases). V was cut by 0 bases and J by 4 bases, with 21 bases left in between. This CDR3 is built from 18 residues. Germline CDR1 is WNHNN and CDR2 is SYGVQD (reference sequence). In DNA, the CDR3 is TGCGCCAGCAGTGAGTCGAGAAGGGCGGAAGGGAGTGGAGAGACCCAGTACTTC. Amino acid sequence: CASSESRRAEGSGETQYF.

The V gene is TRBV6-5, the J gene TRBJ2-5; 9 nucleotides match TRBD1. CDR1 and CDR2 (germline): MNHEY, SVGAGI. Trimming at V came to 6 bases and at J to 2 bases, leaving 4 bases not matched to a gene. This CDR3 has 14 residues. The CDR3: CASRDRGLQETQYF. The CDR3 DNA reads TGTGCCAGCAGGGACAGGGGTCTACAAGAGACCCAGTACTTC.

This chain connects TRBV15 to TRBJ2-2; a possible D gene is TRBD1 (5 bases). The germline V and J ends were trimmed by 0 bases and 5 bases, with 13 bases remaining between them. The CDR3 runs 16 residues. The V gene's germline CDR1 is LNHNV and CDR2 YYDKDF (reference sequence). The CDR3 DNA follows: TGTGCCACCAGCAGAGATCAGGCAGGGCAGACCGGGGAGCTGTTTTTT. Protein product: CATSRDQAGQTGELFF.

The chain has TRBV2 and TRBJ2-2; D is ambiguous. The CDR3 totals 14 residues. The germline gives CDR1 SNHLY, CDR2 FYNNEI. V was pared by 6 bases and J by 0 bases, with 8 bases between. CDR3 coding DNA: TGTGCCAGCAGGCCTAGAACGAACACCGGGGAGCTGTTTTTT. Translation gives CASRPRTNTGELFF.

The chain recombines TRBV9 with TRBJ1-6, with TRBD1 matching over 8 bases. The CDR3 totals 15 residues. The junction had 9 bases not matched to a gene; V was cut back by 3 bases and J by 10 bases. Per germline, CDR1 SGDLS and CDR2 YYNGEE. This CDR3 reads CASSADRGLGSPLHF. CDR3 sequence (DNA): TGTGCCAGCAGCGCAGACAGGGGCCTAGGGTCACCCCTCCACTTT.

The chain links TRBV5-8 to TRBJ2-3, with TRBD1 identical over 7 bases. The CDR3 totals 16 residues. CDR1 and CDR2 from the germline V gene are SGHTS and YDEGEE. V lost 0 bases to trimming and J lost 6 bases; unmatched junction nucleotides: 10. CDR3 loop: CASSLVRIRGSDTQYF. CDR3 coding DNA: TGTGCCAGCAGCTTGGTACGAATCAGGGGGTCGGATACGCAGTATTTT.

The chain joins TRBV19 to TRBJ2-7; D remains ambiguous. The V end was cut by 9 bases, the J end by 0 bases, with 15 bases between. The CDR3 loop spans 14 amino acids. In germline, CDR1 is LNHDA, CDR2 SQIVND (reference sequence). DNA of the CDR3: TGTGCCAGCAGCGACTGGCGGAGCTCCTACGAGCAGTACTTC. Protein: CASSDWRSSYEQYF.

The chain has TRBV14 and TRBJ2-3, with D maybe TRBD2 (6 bases). V was trimmed by 4 bases and J by 0 bases, leaving 11 bases between them. Germline CDR1 and CDR2: SGHDN and FVKESK. The CDR3 has 15 amino acids. The CDR3 DNA follows: TGTGCCAGCAGCCCCCGGAGGGTTAGCACAGATACGCAGTATTTT. Translation: CASSPRRVSTDTQYF.

V and J are TRBV5-1 and TRBJ2-1; 10 nucleotides agree with TRBD2. CDR3 length: 17 residues. V gave up 1 base and J gave up 8 bases; unmatched junction bases: 12. Germline V gene data show CDR1 as SGHRS and CDR2 as YFSETQ. The CDR3 reads CASSLTLSSGSVYEQFF. DNA of the CDR3: TGCGCCAGCAGCTTGACCCTTTCTAGCGGGAGTGTCTATGAGCAGTTCTTC. Filled out from reference TRBV5-1 and TRBJ2-1, the complete variable domain reads KAGVTQTPRYLIKTRGQQVTLSCSPISGHRSVSWYQQTPGQGLQFLFEYFSETQRNKGNFPGRFSGRQFSNSRSEMNVSTLELGDSALYLCASSLTLSSGSVYEQFFGPGTRLTVL.

V and J are TRBV15 and TRBJ2-1; TRBD2 matches 13 bases. CDR3 length: 15 residues. Germline V lookup: CDR1 LNHNV, CDR2 YYDKDF (reference sequence). V lost 1 base to trimming and J lost 10 bases; unmatched junction nucleotides: 4. CDR3 sequence reads: CATSRGGGLAGEQFF. The CDR3 region has the DNA TGTGCCACCAGCAGAGGTGGGGGACTAGCGGGAGAGCAGTTCTTC.

The V call is TRBV15, the J call TRBJ2-2; 7 bases agree with TRBD2. The germline CDR1 and CDR2 sequences are LNHNV and YYDKDF (reference sequence). The CDR3 runs to 15 residues. Trimming at V came to 4 bases and at J to 3 bases, leaving 5 bases not matched to a gene. CDR3 in DNA: TGTGCCACCAGCAAGGAGGGACTATACACCGGGGAGCTGTTTTTT. Its translation: CATSKEGLYTGELFF.

This rearrangement joins TRBV29-1 to TRBJ2-1, with D unresolved. The CDR3 contains 15 residues. V lost 6 bases, J lost 0 bases, and 15 bases lay in between. Germline assignment: CDR1 SQVTM and CDR2 ANQGSEA. CDR3 in amino acids: CSVPLPPSSYNEQFF. The CDR3 coding sequence is TGCAGCGTCCCTTTGCCTCCGAGCTCCTACAATGAGCAGTTCTTC.

The chain is built from TRBV7-3 and TRBJ2-1; 8 nucleotides agree with TRBD1. The junction had 4 bases not matched to a gene; V was cut back by 0 bases and J by 6 bases. The CDR3 has 15 residues. From germline, CDR1 is SGHTA and CDR2 FQGTGA. The CDR3 DNA is TGTGCCAGCAGCTTAACTTCCACAGGGGGCAATGAGCAGTTCTTC. It codes for CASSLTSTGGNEQFF.

This chain uses TRBV27 with TRBJ2-1, with a tentative D call TRBD2 (9 bases). Germline V gene lookup returns CDR1 MNHEY and CDR2 SMNVEV (reference sequence). The CDR3 length is 16 residues. V shed 6 bases and J shed 10 bases, with 25 bases lying between them. CDR3 nucleotides: TGTGCCAGCAGCCTTCAGGGGGCGGGAGGGACTATGGAGCAGTTCTTC. Amino acid sequence: CASSLQGAGGTMEQFF.

This chain uses TRBV27 with TRBJ1-5; D is unresolved. V was trimmed by 4 bases and J by 4 bases, leaving 11 bases between them. This CDR3 has 14 amino acids. The germline V gene has CDR1 MNHEY and CDR2 SMNVEV (reference sequence). The CDR3: CASSSEGRNQPQHF. The CDR3 nucleotides read TGTGCCAGCAGTTCTGAGGGCAGAAATCAGCCCCAGCATTTT.

The gene calls are TRBV19 and TRBJ2-3; D possibly corresponds to TRBD2 (6 bases). The CDR3 consists of 14 residues. Trimming cost V 5 bases and J 3 bases, with 12 bases left between them. The V gene's germline CDR1 is LNHDA and CDR2 SQIVND (reference sequence). This CDR3 is CASSDGSRTDTQYF. Written as DNA, the CDR3 is TGTGCCAGTAGTGACGGGAGTAGGACAGATACGCAGTATTTT.

This clone has just one count. The chain employs TRBV7-6 and TRBJ2-1; 7 nucleotides match TRBD2. CDR1 is SGHVS, CDR2 FNYEAQ, per germline. With V trimmed by 5 bases and J by 1 base, 5 bases remained unmatched. The CDR3 runs 15 residues. The CDR3 loop reads CASSPTSQSYNEQFF. The CDR3 nucleotides are TGTGCCAGCAGCCCGACTAGCCAATCCTACAATGAGCAGTTCTTC.

The chain has TRBV3-1 (or the pseudogene TRBV3-2) and TRBJ1-4; no firm D call. Trimming removed 0 bases from V and 0 bases from J, with 5 bases in between. The CDR3 loop spans 15 amino acids. Germline-derived CDR1 and CDR2 are LGHDT and YNNKEL (reference sequence). The CDR3 reads CASSQEGATNEKLFF. The CDR3, as DNA: TGTGCCAGCAGCCAAGAGGGAGCAACTAATGAAAAACTGTTTTTT.

The chain carries TRBV5-1 and TRBJ2-3, with a weak D call TRBD2 (6 bases). CDR3 length equals 15 residues. The germline V gene has CDR1 SGHRS and CDR2 YFSETQ. V was shortened by 4 bases and J by 5 bases, with 17 bases between the two germline ends. The chain's CDR3 is CASSGKAGPEDTQYF. The CDR3 DNA reads TGCGCCAGCAGCGGTAAAGCGGGTCCGGAAGATACGCAGTATTTT.

The V call is TRBV28, the J call TRBJ1-2; 9 bases are a match to TRBD1. The CDR3 totals 15 residues. Germline V gene sequence: CDR1 MDHEN, CDR2 SYDVKM. After removal of 6 bases from V and 1 base from J, the junction contained 6 bases not matched to a gene. CDR3 protein: CASSQQGAGNYGYTF. CDR3 DNA: TGTGCCAGCAGCCAACAGGGGGCGGGTAACTATGGCTACACCTTC.

This sequence joins TRBV27 and TRBJ1-6; TRBD1 matches 8 bases. CDR1 is MNHEY, CDR2 SMNVEV, per germline (reference sequence). The J segment lost 8 bases and the V segment lost 3 bases, leaving 3 bases of the junction unmatched. This CDR3 spans 14 amino acids. CDR3 loop: CASSFPGGDSPLHF. The CDR3 nucleotides read TGTGCCAGCAGTTTCCCAGGGGGCGATTCACCCCTCCACTTT.

This CDR3 is CASGRLAGANGELFF. DNA for the CDR3: TGTGCCAGCGGTAGACTAGCGGGAGCCAACGGGGAGCTGTTTTTT. This rearrangement joins TRBV3-1 (or the pseudogene TRBV3-2) to TRBJ2-2, with TRBD2 matching 12 bases. The trim removed 8 bases at V and 7 bases at J, leaving 8 bases unmatched. The CDR3 spans 15 residues. Germline CDR1 and CDR2: LGHDT and YNNKEL (reference sequence).

The J gene is TRBJ2-1, the V gene TRBV27, with 7 bases aligning to TRBD2. CDR1 and CDR2 (germline): MNHEY, SMNVEV (reference sequence). The CDR3 is 15 residues long. Trimming removed 3 bases from V and 13 bases from J; junction bases left unmatched: 15. The CDR3 DNA reads TGTGCCAGCAGTTTGTTCGGGAAAACTCCTAGCGGACAGTTCTTC. This encodes CASSLFGKTPSGQFF.

In this sample, this clone turned up once. The J gene is TRBJ2-5, the V gene TRBV6-5, with D perhaps TRBD1 (5 bases). Between the trimmed V and J ends, which lost 4 bases and 5 bases, there was a span of 11 bases. This CDR3 region has 13 residues. Germline lookup yields CDR1 MNHEY and CDR2 SVGAGI. The CDR3, as DNA: TGTGCCAGCAGTTTTTTGTACAGGGAGACCCAGTACTTC. Translated, it gives CASSFLYRETQYF.